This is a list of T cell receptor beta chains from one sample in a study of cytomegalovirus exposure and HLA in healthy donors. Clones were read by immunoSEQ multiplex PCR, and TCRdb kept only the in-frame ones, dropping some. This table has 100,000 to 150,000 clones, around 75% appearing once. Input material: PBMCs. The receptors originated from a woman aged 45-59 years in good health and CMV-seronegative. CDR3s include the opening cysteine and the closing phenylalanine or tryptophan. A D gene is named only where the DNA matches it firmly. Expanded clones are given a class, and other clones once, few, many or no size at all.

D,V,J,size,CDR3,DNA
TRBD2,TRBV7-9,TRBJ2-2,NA,CASSLGAQRERNTGELFF,TGTGCCAGCAGCTTAGGGGCTCAGCGGGAGAGAAACACCGGGGAGCTGTTTTTT
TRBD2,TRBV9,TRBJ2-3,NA,CASSDSPGTSDTDTQYF,TGTGCCAGCAGCGACTCACCCGGGACTAGCGACACAGATACGCAGTATTTT
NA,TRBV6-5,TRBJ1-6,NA,CASRQTVGNSPLHF,TGTGCCAGCAGGCAGACAGTGGGCAATTCACCCCTCCACTTT
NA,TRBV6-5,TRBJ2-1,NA,CASSYSAEQFF,TGTGCCAGCAGTTACTCAGCTGAGCAGTTCTTC
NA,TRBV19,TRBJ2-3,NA,CASTPDITRISTDTQYF,TGTGCCAGTACTCCGGACATCACAAGGATTAGCACAGATACGCAGTATTTT
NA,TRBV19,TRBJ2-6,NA,CASSETGANVLTF,TGTGCCAGTAGCGAGACTGGGGCCAACGTCCTGACTTTC
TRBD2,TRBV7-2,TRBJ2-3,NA,CASSLVAGGGSTDTQYF,TGTGCCAGCAGCTTAGTAGCGGGAGGGGGGAGCACAGATACGCAGTATTTT
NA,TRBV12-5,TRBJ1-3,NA,CASGLTEGLSGNTIYF,TGTGCTAGTGGTTTGACAGAGGGTCTCTCTGGAAACACCATATATTTT
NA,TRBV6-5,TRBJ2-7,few,CASSPTVFYEQYF,TGTGCCAGCAGTCCCACAGTTTTCTACGAGCAGTACTTC
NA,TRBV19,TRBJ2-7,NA,CASSMVQGLGEQYF,TGTGCCAGTAGTATGGTACAGGGATTGGGCGAGCAGTACTTC
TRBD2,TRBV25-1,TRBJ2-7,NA,CASSGTSGSEQYF,TGTGCCAGCAGTGGGACTAGCGGGAGCGAGCAGTACTTC
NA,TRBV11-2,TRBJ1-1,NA,CASSYSRGGAFF,TGTGCCAGCAGCTATTCCCGGGGGGGAGCTTTCTTT
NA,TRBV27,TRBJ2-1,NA,CASSPGLEMFF,TGTGCCAGCAGTCCGGGACTCGAAATGTTCTTC
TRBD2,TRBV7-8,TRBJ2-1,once,CASSLASSGPYNEQFF,TGTGCCAGCAGCTTAGCTTCTAGCGGACCCTACAATGAGCAGTTCTTC
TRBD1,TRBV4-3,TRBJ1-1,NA,CASSQEGTGRTEAFF,TGCGCCAGCAGCCAAGAGGGGACAGGGCGAACTGAAGCTTTCTTT